This T cell receptor (beta chain) was sequenced during a study of post-analysis software for immune sequencing data. Study findings and constraints: The study found TRBV5-6, TRBV5-1 and TRBV20-1 among five or six TRBV segments more frequent in patients than controls.

Presence of unique molecular identifiers characterized the TCR beta cDNA libraries. Via MiXCR, TCRdb re-called the PCR reads, giving one row per CDR3 protein. The sample lists roughly 540,000 distinct CDR3 sequences; approximately 31% were seen once. J gave up 5 bases and V 4 bases, and 6 bases lay outside the gene matches. CDR1 and CDR2 from the germline V gene are KGHDR and SFDVKD. The CDR3 loop spans 15 amino acids. For this clonotype: Its antigen is not known.

J is TRBJ2-3 and V is TRBV24-1, with 9 positions matching TRBD2. The sequencing sample was made of blood. The sequence came from a girl aged 2-17 years with multiple sclerosis. The CDR3 reads CATSDSGGSGDTQYF. The CDR3 DNA sequence: TGTGCCACCAGTGACAGCGGGGGGTCGGGAGATACGCAGTATTTT.